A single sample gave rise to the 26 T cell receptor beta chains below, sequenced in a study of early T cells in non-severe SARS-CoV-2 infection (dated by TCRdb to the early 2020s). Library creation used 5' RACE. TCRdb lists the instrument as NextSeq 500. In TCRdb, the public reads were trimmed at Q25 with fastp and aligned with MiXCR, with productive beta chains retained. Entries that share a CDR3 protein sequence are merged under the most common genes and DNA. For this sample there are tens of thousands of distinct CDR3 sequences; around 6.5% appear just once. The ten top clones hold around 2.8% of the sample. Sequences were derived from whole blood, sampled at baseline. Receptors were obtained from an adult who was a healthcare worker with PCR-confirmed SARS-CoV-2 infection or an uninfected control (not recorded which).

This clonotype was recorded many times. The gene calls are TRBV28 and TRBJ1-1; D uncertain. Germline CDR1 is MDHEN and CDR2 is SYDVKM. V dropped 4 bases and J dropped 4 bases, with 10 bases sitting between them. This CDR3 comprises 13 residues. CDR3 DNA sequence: TGTGCCAGCAGTTCCAACGTGGCCACTGAAGCTTTCTTT. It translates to CASSSNVATEAFF. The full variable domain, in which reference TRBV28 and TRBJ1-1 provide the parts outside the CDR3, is DVKVTQSSRYLVKRTGEKVFLECVQDMDHENMFWYRQDPGLGLRLIYFSYDVKMKEKGDIPEGYSVSREKKERFSLILESASTNQTSMYLCASSSNVATEAFFGQGTRLTVV.

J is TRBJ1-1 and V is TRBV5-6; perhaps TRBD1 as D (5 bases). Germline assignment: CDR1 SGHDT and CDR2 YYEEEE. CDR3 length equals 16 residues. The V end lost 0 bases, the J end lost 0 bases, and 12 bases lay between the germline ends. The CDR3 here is CASSLDWGEMNTEAFF. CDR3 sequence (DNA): TGTGCCAGCAGCTTGGATTGGGGGGAAATGAACACTGAAGCTTTCTTT.

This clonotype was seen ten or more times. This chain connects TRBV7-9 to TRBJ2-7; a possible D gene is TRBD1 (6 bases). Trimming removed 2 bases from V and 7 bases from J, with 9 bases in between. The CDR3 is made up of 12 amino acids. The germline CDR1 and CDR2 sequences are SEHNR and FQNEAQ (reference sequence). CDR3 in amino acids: CASSLTGLEQYF. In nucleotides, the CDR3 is TGTGCCAGCAGCTTAACAGGGTTGGAGCAGTACTTC.

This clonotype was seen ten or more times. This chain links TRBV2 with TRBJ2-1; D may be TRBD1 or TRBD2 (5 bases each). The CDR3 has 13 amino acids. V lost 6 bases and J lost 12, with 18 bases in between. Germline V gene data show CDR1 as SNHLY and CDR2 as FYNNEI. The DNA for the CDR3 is TGTGCCAGCAGCCCGGGACGGGGATGGTGGCAGTTCTTC. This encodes CASSPGRGWWQFF.

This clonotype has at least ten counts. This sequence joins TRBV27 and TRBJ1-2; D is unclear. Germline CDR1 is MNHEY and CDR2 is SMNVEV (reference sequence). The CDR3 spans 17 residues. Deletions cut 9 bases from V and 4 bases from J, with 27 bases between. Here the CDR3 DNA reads TGTGCCAGAACTGGCGGCCCCAATAAGTCGGGGAGCTATGGCTACACCTTC. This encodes CARTGGPNKSGSYGYTF.

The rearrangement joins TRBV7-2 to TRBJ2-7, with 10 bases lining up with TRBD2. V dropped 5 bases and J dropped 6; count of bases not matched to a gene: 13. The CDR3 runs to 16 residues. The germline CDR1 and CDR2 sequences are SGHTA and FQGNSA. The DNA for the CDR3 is TGTGCCAGCAGCCCAACAGTCAGCGGGGGGGCCGTCGAGCAGTACTTC. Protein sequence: CASSPTVSGGAVEQYF.

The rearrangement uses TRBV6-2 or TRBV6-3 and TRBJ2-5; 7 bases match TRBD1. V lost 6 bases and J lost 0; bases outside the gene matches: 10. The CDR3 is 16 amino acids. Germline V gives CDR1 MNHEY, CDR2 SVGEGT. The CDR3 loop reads CASSLGQAPYQETQYF. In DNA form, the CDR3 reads TGTGCCAGCAGCTTAGGACAGGCCCCATACCAAGAGACCCAGTACTTC.

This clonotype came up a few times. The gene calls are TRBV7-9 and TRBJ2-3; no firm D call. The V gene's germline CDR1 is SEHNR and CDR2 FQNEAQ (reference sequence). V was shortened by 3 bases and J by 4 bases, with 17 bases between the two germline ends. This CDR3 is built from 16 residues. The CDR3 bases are TGTGCCAGCAGCTTGCGCCCAACAACTTCCCCAGATACGCAGTATTTT. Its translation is CASSLRPTTSPDTQYF.

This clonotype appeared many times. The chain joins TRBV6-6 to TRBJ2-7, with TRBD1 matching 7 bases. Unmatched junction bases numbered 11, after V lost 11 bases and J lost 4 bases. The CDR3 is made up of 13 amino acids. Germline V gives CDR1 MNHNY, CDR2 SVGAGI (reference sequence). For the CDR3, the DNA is TGTGCCGCGACGGGACAGAACCCTTACGAGCAGTACTTC. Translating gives CAATGQNPYEQYF.

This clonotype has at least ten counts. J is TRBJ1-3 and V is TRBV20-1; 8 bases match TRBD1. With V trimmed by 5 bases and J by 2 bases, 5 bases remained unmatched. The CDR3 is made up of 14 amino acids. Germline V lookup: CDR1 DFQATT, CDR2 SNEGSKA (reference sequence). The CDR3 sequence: CSAPWTGTGNTIYF. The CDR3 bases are TGCAGTGCTCCCTGGACAGGGACTGGAAACACCATATATTTT.

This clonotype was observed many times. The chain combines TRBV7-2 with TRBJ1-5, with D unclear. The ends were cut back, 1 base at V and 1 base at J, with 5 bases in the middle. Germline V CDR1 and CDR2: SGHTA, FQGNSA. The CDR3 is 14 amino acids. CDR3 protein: CASSLVTSNQPQHF. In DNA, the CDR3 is TGTGCCAGCAGCTTAGTCACGAGCAATCAGCCCCAGCATTTT.

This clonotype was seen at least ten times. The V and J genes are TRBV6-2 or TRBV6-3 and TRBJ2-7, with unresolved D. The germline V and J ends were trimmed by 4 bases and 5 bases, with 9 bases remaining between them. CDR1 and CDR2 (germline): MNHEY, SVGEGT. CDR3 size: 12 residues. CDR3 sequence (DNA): TGTGCCAGCAGTTTCCCCGGAGACGAGCAGTACTTC. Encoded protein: CASSFPGDEQYF.

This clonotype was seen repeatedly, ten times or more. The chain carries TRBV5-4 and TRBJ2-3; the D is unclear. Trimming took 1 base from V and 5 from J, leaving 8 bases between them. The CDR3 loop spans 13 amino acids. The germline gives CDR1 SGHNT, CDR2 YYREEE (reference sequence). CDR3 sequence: CASSLKGGDTQYF. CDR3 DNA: TGTGCCAGCAGCTTGAAGGGTGGAGATACGCAGTATTTT.

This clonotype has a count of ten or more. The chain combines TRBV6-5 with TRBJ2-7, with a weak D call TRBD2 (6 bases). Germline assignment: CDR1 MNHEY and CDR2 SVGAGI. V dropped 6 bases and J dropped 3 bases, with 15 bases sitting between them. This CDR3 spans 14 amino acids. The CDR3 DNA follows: TGTGCCAGCAGCCGCGGGACCTTCCTCTACGAGCAGTACTTC. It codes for CASSRGTFLYEQYF.

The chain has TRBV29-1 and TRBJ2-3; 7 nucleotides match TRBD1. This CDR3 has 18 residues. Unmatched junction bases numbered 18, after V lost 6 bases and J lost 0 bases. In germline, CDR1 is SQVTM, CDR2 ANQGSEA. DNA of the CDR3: TGCAGCGTCACCACCCGGGACAGCCAAATTAAAAGCACAGATACGCAGTATTTT. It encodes CSVTTRDSQIKSTDTQYF.

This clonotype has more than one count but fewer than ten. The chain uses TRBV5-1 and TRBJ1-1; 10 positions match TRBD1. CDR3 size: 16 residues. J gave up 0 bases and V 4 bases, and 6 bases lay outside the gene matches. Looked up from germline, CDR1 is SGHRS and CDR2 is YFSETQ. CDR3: CASSQGQGYMNTEAFF. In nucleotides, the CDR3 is TGCGCCAGCAGCCAGGGACAGGGGTACATGAACACTGAAGCTTTCTTT.

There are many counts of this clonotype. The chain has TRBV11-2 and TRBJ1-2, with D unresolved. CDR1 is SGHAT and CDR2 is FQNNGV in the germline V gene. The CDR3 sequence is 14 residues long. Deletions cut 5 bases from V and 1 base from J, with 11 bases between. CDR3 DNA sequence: TGTGCCAGCAGCCCCCTGGGCCTTAACTATGGCTACACCTTC. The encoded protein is CASSPLGLNYGYTF.

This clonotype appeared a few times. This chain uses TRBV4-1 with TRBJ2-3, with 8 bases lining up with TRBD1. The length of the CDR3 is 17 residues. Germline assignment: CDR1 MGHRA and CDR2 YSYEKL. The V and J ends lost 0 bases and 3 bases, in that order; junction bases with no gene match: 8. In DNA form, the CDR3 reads TGCGCCAGCAGCCAAGATGGGGCAGGGGGCAGGACAGATACGCAGTATTTT. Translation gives CASSQDGAGGRTDTQYF.

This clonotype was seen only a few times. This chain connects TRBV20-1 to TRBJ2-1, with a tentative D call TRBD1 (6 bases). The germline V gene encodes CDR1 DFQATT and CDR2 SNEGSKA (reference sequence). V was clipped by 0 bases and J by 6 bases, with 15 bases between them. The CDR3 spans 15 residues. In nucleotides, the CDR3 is TGCAGTGCTAGAGATGGGAGACAGGCCTCCAATGAGCAGTTCTTC. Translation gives CSARDGRQASNEQFF.

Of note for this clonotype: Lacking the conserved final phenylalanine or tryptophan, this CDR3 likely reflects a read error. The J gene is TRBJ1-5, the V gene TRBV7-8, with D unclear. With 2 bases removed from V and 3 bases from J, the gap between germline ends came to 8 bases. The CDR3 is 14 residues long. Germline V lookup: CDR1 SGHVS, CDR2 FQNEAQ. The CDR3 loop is CASSLSQNNQPQHL. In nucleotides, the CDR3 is TGTGCCAGCAGCTTAAGTCAGAACAATCAGCCCCAGCATCTT.

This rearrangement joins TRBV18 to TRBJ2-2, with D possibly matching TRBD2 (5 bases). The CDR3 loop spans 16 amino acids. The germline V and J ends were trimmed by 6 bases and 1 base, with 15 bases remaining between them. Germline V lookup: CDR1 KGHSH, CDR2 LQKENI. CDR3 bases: TGTGCCAGCTCTCTTCTAGCAGGAGAGAACACCGGGGAGCTGTTTTTT. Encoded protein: CASSLLAGENTGELFF.

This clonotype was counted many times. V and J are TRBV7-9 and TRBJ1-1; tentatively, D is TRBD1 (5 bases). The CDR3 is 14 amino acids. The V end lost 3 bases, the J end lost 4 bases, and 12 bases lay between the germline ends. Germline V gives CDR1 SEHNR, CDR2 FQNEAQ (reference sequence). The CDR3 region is CASSLQGDGTEAFF. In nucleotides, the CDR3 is TGTGCCAGCAGCTTGCAGGGAGATGGCACTGAAGCTTTCTTT.

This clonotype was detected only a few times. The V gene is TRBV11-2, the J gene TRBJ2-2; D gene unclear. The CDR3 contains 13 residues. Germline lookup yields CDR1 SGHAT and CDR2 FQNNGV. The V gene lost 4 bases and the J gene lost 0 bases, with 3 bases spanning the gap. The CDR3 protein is CASSYTNTGELFF. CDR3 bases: TGTGCCAGCAGCTACACGAACACCGGGGAGCTGTTTTTT.

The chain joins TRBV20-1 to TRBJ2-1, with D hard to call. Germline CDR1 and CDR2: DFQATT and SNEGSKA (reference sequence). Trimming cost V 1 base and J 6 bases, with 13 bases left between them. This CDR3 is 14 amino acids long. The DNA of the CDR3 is TGCAGTGCTAGAGTGGCTACCGCCCCCAATGAGCAGTTCTTC. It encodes CSARVATAPNEQFF.

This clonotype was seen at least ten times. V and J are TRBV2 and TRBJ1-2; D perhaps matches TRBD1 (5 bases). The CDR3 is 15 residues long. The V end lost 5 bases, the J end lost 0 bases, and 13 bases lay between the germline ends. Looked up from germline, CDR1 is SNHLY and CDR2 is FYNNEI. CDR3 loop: CASSKRQSANYGYTF. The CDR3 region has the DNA TGTGCCAGCAGTAAAAGACAGTCAGCTAACTATGGCTACACCTTC.

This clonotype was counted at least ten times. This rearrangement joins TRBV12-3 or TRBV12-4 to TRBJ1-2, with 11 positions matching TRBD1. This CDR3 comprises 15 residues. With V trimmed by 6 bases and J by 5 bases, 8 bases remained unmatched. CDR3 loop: CASSDLDRGPYGYTF. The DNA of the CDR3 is TGTGCCAGCAGCGACTTGGACAGGGGGCCGTATGGCTACACCTTC.